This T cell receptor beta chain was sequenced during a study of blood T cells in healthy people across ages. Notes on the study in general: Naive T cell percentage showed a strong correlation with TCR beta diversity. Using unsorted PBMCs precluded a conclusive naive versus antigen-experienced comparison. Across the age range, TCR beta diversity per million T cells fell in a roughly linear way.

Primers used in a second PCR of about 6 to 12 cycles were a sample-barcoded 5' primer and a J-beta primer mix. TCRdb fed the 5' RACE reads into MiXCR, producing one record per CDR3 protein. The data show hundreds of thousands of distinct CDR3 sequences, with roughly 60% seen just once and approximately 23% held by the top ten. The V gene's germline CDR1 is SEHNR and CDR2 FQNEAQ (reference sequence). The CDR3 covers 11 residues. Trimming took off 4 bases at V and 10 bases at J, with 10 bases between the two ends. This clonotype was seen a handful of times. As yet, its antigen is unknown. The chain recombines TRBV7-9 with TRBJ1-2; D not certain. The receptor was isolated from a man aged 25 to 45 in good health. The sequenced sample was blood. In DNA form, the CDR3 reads TGTGCCAGCAGCTCATCGGATTTCTACACCTTC. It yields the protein CASSSSDFYTF. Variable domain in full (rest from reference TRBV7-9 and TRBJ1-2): DTGVSQNPRHKITKRGQNVTFRCDPISEHNRLYWYRQTLGQGPEFLTYFQNEAQLEKSRLLSDRFSAERPKGSFSTLEIQRTEQGDSAMYLCASSSSDFYTFGSGTRLTVV.